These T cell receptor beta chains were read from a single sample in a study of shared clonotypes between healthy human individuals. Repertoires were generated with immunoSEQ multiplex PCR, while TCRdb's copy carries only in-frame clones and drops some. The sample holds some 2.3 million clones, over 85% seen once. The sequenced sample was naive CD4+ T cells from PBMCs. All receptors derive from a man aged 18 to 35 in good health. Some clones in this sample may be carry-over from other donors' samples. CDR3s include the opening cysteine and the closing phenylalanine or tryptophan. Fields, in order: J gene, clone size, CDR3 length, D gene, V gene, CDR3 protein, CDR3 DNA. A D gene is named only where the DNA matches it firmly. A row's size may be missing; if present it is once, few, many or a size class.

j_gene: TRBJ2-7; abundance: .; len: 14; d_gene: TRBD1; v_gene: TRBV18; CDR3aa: CASSPGQGNHEQYF; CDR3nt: TGTGCCAGCTCACCGGGACAGGGGAACCACGAGCAGTACTTC
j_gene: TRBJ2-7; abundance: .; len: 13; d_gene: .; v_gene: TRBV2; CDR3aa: CAGGDSRRDEQYF; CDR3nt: TGTGCTGGAGGGGACAGCCGGCGAGACGAGCAGTACTTC
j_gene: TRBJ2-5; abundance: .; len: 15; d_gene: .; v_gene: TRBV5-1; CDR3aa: CASSLSRGVLETQYF; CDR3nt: TGCGCCAGCAGCCTTAGCAGGGGTGTCTTAGAGACCCAGTACTTC
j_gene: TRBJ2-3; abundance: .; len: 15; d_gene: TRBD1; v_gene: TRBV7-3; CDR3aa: CASSPGQPRGDTQYF; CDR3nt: TGTGCCAGCAGCCCGGGACAGCCCCGAGGAGATACGCAGTATTTT
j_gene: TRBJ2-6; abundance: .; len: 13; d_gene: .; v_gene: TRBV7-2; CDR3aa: CASSLPGANVLTF; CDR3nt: TGTGCCAGCAGCTTACCTGGGGCCAACGTCCTGACTTTC
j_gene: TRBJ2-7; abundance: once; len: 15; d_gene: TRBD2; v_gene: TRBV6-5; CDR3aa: CASSPGTSVSYEQYF; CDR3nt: TGTGCCAGCAGCCCAGGGACTAGCGTCTCCTACGAGCAGTACTTC
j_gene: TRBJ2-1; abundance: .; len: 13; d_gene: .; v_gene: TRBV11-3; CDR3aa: CASSWESYNEQFF; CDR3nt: TGTGCCAGCAGTTGGGAGTCCTACAATGAGCAGTTCTTC
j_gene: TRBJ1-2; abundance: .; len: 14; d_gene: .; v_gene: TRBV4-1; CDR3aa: CASSLARVNYGYTF; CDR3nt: TGCGCCAGCAGCCTAGCTAGGGTTAACTATGGCTACACCTTC
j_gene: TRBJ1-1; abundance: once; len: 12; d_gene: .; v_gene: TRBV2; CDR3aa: CASSYREGGAFF; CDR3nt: TGTGCCAGCAGCTACAGGGAGGGGGGAGCTTTCTTT
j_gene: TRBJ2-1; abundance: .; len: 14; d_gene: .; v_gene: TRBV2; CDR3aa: CASRQTGPGDEQFF; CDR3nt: TGTGCCAGCAGGCAGACAGGCCCCGGGGATGAGCAGTTCTTC
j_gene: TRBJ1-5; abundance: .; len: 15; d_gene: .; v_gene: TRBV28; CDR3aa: CASGLGAVLNQPQHF; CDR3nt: TGTGCCAGCGGCTTGGGGGCGGTACTCAATCAGCCCCAGCATTTT
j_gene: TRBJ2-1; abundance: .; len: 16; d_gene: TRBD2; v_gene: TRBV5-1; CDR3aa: CASSLAASGRVGEQFF; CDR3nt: TGCGCCAGCAGCTTGGCGGCTAGCGGGAGGGTAGGTGAGCAGTTCTTC
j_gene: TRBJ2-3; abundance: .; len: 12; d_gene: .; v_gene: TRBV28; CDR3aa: CASSLGFDTQYF; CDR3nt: TGTGCCAGCAGCCTTGGGTTTGATACGCAGTATTTT
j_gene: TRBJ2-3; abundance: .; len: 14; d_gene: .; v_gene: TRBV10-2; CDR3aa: CASSESQGTNTQYF; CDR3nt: TGCGCCAGCAGTGAGAGCCAGGGTACGAATACGCAGTATTTT
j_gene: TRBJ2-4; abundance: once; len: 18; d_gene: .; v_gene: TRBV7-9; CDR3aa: CASSPAPGTEIAKNIQYF; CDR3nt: TGTGCCAGCAGCCCCGCCCCCGGGACCGAGATAGCCAAAAACATTCAGTACTTC
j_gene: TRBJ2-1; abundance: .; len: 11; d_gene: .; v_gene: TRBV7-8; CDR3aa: CASSLNDEQFF; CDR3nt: TGTGCCAGCAGCTTAAACGATGAGCAGTTCTTC
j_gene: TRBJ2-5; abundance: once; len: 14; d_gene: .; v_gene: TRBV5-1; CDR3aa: CASSSDPSQETQYF; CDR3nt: TGCGCCAGCAGCTCGGATCCTTCACAAGAGACCCAGTACTTC
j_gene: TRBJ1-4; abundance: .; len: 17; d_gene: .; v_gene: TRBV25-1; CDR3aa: CASSAGQRAKFNEKLFF; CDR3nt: TGTGCCAGCAGTGCAGGACAACGGGCCAAGTTTAATGAAAAACTGTTTTTT
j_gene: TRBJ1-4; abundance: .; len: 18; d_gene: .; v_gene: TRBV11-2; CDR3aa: CASSYRLTGEATNEKLFF; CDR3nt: TGTGCCAGCAGCTATCGTCTCACGGGGGAGGCAACTAATGAAAAACTGTTTTTT
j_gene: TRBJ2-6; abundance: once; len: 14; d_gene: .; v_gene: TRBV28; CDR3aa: CASRTRAGANVLTF; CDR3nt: TGTGCCAGCAGGACCAGGGCTGGGGCCAACGTCCTGACTTTC
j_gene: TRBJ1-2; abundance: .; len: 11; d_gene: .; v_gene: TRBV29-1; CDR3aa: CSGGTLYGYTF; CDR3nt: TGCAGCGGCGGGACGCTCTATGGCTACACCTTC
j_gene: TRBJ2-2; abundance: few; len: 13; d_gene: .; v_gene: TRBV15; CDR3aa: CATSRDRPGELFF; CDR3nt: TGTGCCACCAGCAGAGATCGCCCCGGGGAGCTGTTTTTT
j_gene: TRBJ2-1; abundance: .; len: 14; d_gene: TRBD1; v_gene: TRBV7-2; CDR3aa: CASSLDRGRHEQFF; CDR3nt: TGTGCCAGCAGCTTGGACAGGGGGCGCCATGAGCAGTTCTTC
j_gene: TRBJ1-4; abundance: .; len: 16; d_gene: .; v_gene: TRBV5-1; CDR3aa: CASSLALGVLGEKLFF; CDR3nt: TGCGCCAGCAGCTTGGCCCTCGGGGTGTTAGGGGAAAAACTGTTTTTT
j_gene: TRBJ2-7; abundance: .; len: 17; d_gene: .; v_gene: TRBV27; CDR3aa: CASSSSDGRLRNYEQYF; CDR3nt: TGTGCCAGCAGTTCATCGGACGGCAGGCTAAGAAACTACGAGCAGTACTTC
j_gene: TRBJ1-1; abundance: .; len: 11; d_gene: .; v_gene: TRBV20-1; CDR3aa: CSARRLGEAFF; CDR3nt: TGCAGTGCTAGAAGGTTGGGGGAAGCTTTCTTT
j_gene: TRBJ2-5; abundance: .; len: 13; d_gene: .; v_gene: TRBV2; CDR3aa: CASTSRAQETQYF; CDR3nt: TGTGCCAGCACCTCACGGGCACAAGAGACCCAGTACTTC
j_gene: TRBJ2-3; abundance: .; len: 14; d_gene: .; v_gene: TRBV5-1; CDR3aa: CASSLPESTDTQYF; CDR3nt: TGCGCCAGCAGCTTGCCGGAAAGCACAGATACGCAGTATTTT
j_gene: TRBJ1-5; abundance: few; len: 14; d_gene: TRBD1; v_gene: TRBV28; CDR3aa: CASSSPGTGQPQHF; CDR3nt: TGTGCCAGCAGCAGTCCCGGGACAGGGCAGCCCCAGCATTTT
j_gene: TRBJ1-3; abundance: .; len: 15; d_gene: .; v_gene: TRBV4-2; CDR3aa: CASSRERTDGNTIYF; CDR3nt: TGTGCCAGCAGCCGAGAGAGGACGGACGGAAACACCATATATTTT
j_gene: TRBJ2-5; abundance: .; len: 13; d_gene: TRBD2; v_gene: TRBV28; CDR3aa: CASSGTSEETQYF; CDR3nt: TGTGCCAGCAGCGGGACTAGCGAAGAGACCCAGTACTTC
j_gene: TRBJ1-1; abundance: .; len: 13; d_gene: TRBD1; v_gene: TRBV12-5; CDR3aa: CASGSQGGTEAFF; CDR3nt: TGTGCTAGTGGTTCCCAGGGGGGCACTGAAGCTTTCTTT
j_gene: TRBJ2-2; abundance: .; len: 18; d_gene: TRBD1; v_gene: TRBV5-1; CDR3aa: CASSFSPPGTGGTGELFF; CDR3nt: TGCGCCAGCAGCTTTTCCCCACCCGGGACAGGGGGCACCGGGGAGCTGTTTTTT
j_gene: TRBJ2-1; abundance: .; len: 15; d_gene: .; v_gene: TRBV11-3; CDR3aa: CASSLSRYSYNEQFF; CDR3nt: TGTGCCAGCAGCTTATCTCGGTACTCCTACAATGAGCAGTTCTTC
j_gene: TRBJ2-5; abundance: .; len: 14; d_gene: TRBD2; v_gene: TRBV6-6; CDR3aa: CASRTGTSGRAQYF; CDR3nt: TGTGCCAGCAGAACCGGGACTAGCGGGAGGGCCCAGTACTTC
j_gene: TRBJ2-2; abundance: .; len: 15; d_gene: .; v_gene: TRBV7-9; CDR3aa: CASRLRQGGAGELFF; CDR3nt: TGTGCCAGCAGACTAAGACAGGGAGGAGCCGGGGAGCTGTTTTTT
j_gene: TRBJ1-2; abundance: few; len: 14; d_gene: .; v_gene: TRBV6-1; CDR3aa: CASRGSLDSYGYTF; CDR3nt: TGTGCCAGCAGGGGGTCCCTGGACAGCTATGGCTACACCTTC
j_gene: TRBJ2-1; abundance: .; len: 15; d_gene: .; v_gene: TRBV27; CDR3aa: CASSFRDSSYNEQFF; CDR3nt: TGTGCCAGCAGTTTCCGGGACTCATCATACAATGAGCAGTTCTTC
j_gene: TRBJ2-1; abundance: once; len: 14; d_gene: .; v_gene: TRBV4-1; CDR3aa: CASSSGTGYIVQFF; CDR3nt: TGCGCCAGCAGTTCCGGGACCGGGTATATTGTGCAGTTCTTC